This T cell receptor (beta chain) was identified in a study of T cell responses to AZD1222 COVID-19 vaccine. Study outcomes and limitations: Clonal diversity may have been underestimated, and the donors were mostly white British, with more females than males.

Some clones are missing from TCRdb's copy, which holds only in-frame ones; the method was immunoSEQ multiplex PCR. Of fewer than 110,000 clones listed, about 90% are singletons. With respect to this clone: Its antigen is currently unknown.

V was shortened by 3 bases and J by 6 bases, with 8 bases between the two germline ends. The CDR3 extends over 12 amino acids. Looked up from germline, CDR1 is SNHLY and CDR2 is FYNNEI. The sequence was obtained from an adult in good health. The chain combines TRBV2 with TRBJ2-5; D unclear. The sample here was peripheral blood, taken on day 0 of AZD1222 vaccination. The CDR3 loop reads CASSEGGQTQYF. The CDR3 coding sequence is TGTGCCAGCAGTGAGGGTGGACAGACCCAGTACTTC.